The 5 T cell receptor beta chains below were found in one sample sequenced in a study of Graves' ophthalmopathy and Graves' hyperthyroidism. Amplification from RNA transcripts yielded the TCR beta CDR3 regions. Following a first-round RT-PCR that used HTBI primers, a second-round multiplex PCR was carried out. TCRdb re-called the multiplex PCR reads through MiXCR, storing one row per CDR3 protein. The sample lists approximately 1.2 million distinct CDR3 sequences, about 40% occurring once. Sequenced sample: peripheral blood or thyroid tissue (not recorded which). The source of these receptors is an adult man with Graves' hyperthyroidism.

In nucleotides, the CDR3 is TGCAGCGTCTTGGGTGGACTAGCGGACTACGAGCAGTACTTC. Translated: CSVLGGLADYEQYF. The V and J genes are TRBV29-1 and TRBJ2-7, with 10 bases lining up with TRBD2. Germline CDR1 SQVTM, CDR2 ANQGSEA. The CDR3 has 14 residues. J lost 3 bases, V lost 6 bases, and 8 bases had no gene match.

This clonotype was found a few times. V usage is TRBV6-5 and J usage is TRBJ2-7; maybe TRBD2 (6 bases). V was clipped by 3 bases and J by 5 bases, with 14 bases between them. The CDR3 covers 14 residues. The germline CDR1 and CDR2 sequences are MNHEY and SVGAGI. CDR3 nucleotide sequence: TGTGCCAGCAGTTATTTGCAGGGACTCAACGAGCAGTACTTC. As protein: CASSYLQGLNEQYF.

V is TRBV5-1 and J is TRBJ2-7; maybe TRBD2 (7 bases). Looked up from germline, CDR1 is SGHRS and CDR2 is YFSETQ. V was shortened by 0 bases and J by 4 bases, with 20 bases between the two germline ends. The CDR3 contains 17 residues. In DNA, the CDR3 is TGCGCCAGCAGCTTGGATCCGGGGGGCGTTACGTCTTACGAGCAGTACTTC. This encodes CASSLDPGGVTSYEQYF.

The CDR3 DNA reads as TGTGCCAGCAGCGTAGCGGGGACAGAATCTGGAAACACCATATATTTT. Protein product: CASSVAGTESGNTIYF. V usage is TRBV9 and J usage is TRBJ1-3, with TRBD1 matching over 7 bases. Losses at the gene ends were 0 bases for V and 1 base for J; bases not matched to a gene: 4. The germline V gene has CDR1 SGDLS and CDR2 YYNGEE. CDR3 length: 16 amino acids.

The sample holds many counts of this clonotype. The junction departs from germline at one end; a sequencing error may be responsible. The chain carries TRBV29-1 and TRBJ1-2, with TRBD1 matching 7 bases. Per germline, CDR1 SQVTM and CDR2 ANQGSEA. The CDR3 loop spans 15 amino acids. The DNA of the CDR3 is TGCAGCGTCGAAGGGGGTGGGGGACAGAACTATGGCTACACCTTC. Protein sequence: CSVEGGGGQNYGYTF.